These T cell receptor beta chains were read from a single sample in a study of blood T cell repertoires in COVID-19. Produced via immunoSEQ multiplex PCR; TCRdb's table is partial and in-frame only. Of tens of thousands of clones listed, about nine tenths were seen once; the top ten hold about 6.4%. The sequencing input was peripheral blood. These receptors all come from a woman in her 70s with acute or convalescent COVID-19. Each CDR3 is given with its conserved first and last residue. The D gene is left open where the match is weak. Where a row states a size, it is once, few, many or the class of an expanded clone; other rows omit it.

>.|TRBV13|TRBJ2-3|TRBD2
TGTGCCAGCAGCTCGATCGGGGGGTTCGGCACAGATACGCAGTATTTT
CASSSIGGFGTDTQYF
>once|TRBV6-2/TRBV6-3|TRBJ1-6|TRBD1
TGTGCCAGCAGTTATTATTCCGGGACAGGGATATTCCGGCTCCACTTT
CASSYYSGTGIFRLHF
>once|TRBV28|TRBJ1-1|TRBD1
TGTGCCAGCAGCGGACAGGGGGTTGAAGCTTTCTTT
CASSGQGVEAFF
>.|TRBV7-9|TRBJ1-2|.
TGTGCCAGCAGTTTGCTTACAGGGTCGGATGGCTACACCTTC
CASSLLTGSDGYTF
>.|TRBV6-5|TRBJ1-1|TRBD1
TGTGCCAGCAGACGGGACAGGGCCCCCGGTGAAGCTTTCTTT
CASRRDRAPGEAFF
>.|TRBV11-1|TRBJ1-1|.
TGTGCCAGCAGCTTTACGTCCGGGGTTGAAGCTTTCTTT
CASSFTSGVEAFF
>.|TRBV19|TRBJ2-1|TRBD2
TGTGCCAGTAGTATCGGGACTAGCGGGGGCCCCTACAATGAGCAGTTCTTC
CASSIGTSGGPYNEQFF
>.|TRBV7-9|TRBJ2-3|TRBD2
TGTGCCAGCCTCTTAGGACAAGCGGGGGCTCGGGATACGCAGTATTTT
CASLLGQAGARDTQYF
>.|TRBV6-6|TRBJ2-7|TRBD2
TGTGCCAGCACCACGGGGGCAGCGGGGGAAGCCTACGAGCAGTACTTC
CASTTGAAGEAYEQYF
>.|TRBV7-2|TRBJ1-2|.
TGTGCCAGCAGCTTCAGGGATGCGGACTATGGCTACACCTTC
CASSFRDADYGYTF
>.|TRBV2|TRBJ1-2|TRBD1
TGTGCCAGCAGTGAAGGGGGACAGGACTATGGCTACACCTTC
CASSEGGQDYGYTF
>once|TRBV24-1|TRBJ1-1|TRBD1
TGTGCCACCAGTGATCCAGACTCAGGGGGAGCTTTCTTT
CATSDPDSGGAFF
>.|TRBV30|TRBJ1-1|TRBD1
TGTGCCTGGGACCTCCCGGGACAGGGATTGAACACTGAAGCTTTCTTT
CAWDLPGQGLNTEAFF